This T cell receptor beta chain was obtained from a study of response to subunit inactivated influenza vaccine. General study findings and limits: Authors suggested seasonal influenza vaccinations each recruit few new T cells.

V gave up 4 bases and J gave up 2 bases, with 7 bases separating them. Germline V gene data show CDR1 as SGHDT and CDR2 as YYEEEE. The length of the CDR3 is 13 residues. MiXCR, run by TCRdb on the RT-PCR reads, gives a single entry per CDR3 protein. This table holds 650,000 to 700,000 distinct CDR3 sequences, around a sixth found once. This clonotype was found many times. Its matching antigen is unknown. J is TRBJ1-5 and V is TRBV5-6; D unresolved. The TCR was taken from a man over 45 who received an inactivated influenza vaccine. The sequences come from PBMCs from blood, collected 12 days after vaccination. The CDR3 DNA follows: TGTGCCAGCAGCCGAATCGGCAATCAGCCCCAGCATTTT. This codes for CASSRIGNQPQHF.